This T cell receptor beta chain was sequenced in a study of cytomegalovirus exposure and HLA in healthy donors. Study results and caveats: A few CMV-associated chains proved CMV antigen-specific in vitro.

The assay was immunoSEQ multiplex PCR, and TCRdb's table has in-frame clones only and misses some. The top ten hold roughly 5% of the sample, which has fewer than 150,000 clones, about 84% seen once. This CDR3 has 17 amino acids. Per germline, CDR1 PRHDT and CDR2 FYEKMQ (reference sequence). V was pared by 5 bases and J by 0 bases, with 12 bases of the junction left unmatched. Note on this clone: Its antigen is still unknown.

The sample consisted of PBMCs. This clonotype originated in a man between 18 and 35 years old in good health and CMV-seronegative. The gene calls are TRBV13 and TRBJ1-1; 7 bases align to TRBD1. CDR3 sequence: CASSRGGKGAMNTEAFF. CDR3 sequence (DNA): TGTGCCAGCAGCCGAGGGGGGAAGGGGGCGATGAACACTGAAGCTTTCTTT.